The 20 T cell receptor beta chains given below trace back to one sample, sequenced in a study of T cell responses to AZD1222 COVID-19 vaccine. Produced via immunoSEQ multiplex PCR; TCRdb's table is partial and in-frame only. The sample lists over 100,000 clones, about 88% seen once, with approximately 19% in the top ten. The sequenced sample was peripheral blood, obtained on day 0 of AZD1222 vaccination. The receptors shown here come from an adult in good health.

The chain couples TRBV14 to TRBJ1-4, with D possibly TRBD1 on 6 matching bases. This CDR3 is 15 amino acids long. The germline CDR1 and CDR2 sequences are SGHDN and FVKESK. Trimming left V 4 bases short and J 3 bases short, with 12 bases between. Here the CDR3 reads CASSPERGANEKLFF. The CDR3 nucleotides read TGTGCCAGCAGCCCAGAAAGGGGGGCTAATGAAAAACTGTTTTTT.

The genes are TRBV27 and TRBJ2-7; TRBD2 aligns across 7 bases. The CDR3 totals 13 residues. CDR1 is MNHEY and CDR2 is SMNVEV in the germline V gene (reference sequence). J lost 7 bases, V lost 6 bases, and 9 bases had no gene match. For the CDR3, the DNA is TGTGCCAGCAGCCCGGCAGGGAGGGGAGAGCAGTACTTC. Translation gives CASSPAGRGEQYF.

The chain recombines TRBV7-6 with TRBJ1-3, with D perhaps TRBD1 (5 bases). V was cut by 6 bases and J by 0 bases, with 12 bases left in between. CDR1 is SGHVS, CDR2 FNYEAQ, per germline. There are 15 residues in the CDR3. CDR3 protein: CASSQGQSSGNTIYF. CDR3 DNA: TGTGCCAGCAGTCAAGGACAAAGCTCTGGAAACACCATATATTTT.

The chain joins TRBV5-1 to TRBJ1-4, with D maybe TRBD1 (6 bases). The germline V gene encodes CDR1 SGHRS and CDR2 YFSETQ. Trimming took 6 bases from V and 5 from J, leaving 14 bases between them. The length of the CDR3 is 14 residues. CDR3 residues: CASTKGQGNEKLFF. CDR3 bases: TGCGCCAGCACCAAGGGACAAGGAAATGAAAAACTGTTTTTT.

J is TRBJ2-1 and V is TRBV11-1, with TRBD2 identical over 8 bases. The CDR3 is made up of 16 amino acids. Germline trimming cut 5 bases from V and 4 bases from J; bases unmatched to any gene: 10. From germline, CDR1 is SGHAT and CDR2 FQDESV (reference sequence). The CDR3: CASSPLSGDKYNEQFF. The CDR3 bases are TGTGCCAGCAGCCCTCTTAGCGGGGACAAATACAATGAGCAGTTCTTC.

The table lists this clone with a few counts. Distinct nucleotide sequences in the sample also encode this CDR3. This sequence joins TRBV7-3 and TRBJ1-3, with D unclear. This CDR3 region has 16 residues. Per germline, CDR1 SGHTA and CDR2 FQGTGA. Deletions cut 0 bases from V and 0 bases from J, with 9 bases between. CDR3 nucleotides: TGTGCCAGCAGCTTAACTGGCGGTAACTCTGGAAACACCATATATTTT. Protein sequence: CASSLTGGNSGNTIYF.

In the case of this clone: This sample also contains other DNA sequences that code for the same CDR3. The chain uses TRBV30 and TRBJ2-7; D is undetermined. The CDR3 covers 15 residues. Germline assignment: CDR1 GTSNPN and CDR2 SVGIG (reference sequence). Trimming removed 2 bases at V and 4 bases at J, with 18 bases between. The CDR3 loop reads CAWSLTGSLSYEQYF. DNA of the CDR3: TGTGCCTGGAGTTTAACCGGGTCGTTAAGTTACGAGCAGTACTTC.

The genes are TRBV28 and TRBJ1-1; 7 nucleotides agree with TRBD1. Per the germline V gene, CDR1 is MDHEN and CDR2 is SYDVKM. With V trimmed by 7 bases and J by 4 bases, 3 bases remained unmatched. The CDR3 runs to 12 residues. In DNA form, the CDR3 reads TGTGCCAGCAACTACAGGGGCACTGAAGCTTTCTTT. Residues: CASNYRGTEAFF.

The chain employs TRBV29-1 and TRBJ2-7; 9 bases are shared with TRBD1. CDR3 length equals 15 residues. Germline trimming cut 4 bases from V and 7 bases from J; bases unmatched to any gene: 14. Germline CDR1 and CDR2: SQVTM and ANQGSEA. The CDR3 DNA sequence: TGCAGCGTTGGGGGGACAGGGACTTCTTTGTGGGAGCAGTACTTC. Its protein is CSVGGTGTSLWEQYF.

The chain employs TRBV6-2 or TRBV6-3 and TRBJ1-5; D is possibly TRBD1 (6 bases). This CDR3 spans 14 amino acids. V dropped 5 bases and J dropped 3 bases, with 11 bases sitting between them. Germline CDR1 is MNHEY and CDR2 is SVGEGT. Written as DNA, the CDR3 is TGTGCCAGCAGTCTGGACAGCTTCAATCAGCCCCAGCATTTT. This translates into CASSLDSFNQPQHF.

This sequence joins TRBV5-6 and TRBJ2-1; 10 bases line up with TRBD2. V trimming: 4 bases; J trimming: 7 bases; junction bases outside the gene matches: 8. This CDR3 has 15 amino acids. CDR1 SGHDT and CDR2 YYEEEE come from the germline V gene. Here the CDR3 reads CASSRTSGVTNEQFF. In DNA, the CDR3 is TGTGCCAGCAGCCGTACTAGCGGGGTCACTAATGAGCAGTTCTTC. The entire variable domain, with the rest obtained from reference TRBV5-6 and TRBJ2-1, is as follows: DAGVTQSPTHLIKTRGQQVTLRCSPKSGHDTVSWYQQALGQGPQFIFQYYEEEERQRGNFPDRFSGHQFPNYSSELNVNALLLGDSALYLCASSRTSGVTNEQFFGPGTRLTVL.

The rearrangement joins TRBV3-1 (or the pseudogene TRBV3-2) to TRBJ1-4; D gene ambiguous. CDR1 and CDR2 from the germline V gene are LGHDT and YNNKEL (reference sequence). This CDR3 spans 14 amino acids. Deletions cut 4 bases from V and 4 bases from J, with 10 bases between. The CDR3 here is CASSPGRLNEKLFF. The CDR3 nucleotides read TGTGCCAGCAGCCCCGGGAGGCTTAATGAAAAACTGTTTTTT.

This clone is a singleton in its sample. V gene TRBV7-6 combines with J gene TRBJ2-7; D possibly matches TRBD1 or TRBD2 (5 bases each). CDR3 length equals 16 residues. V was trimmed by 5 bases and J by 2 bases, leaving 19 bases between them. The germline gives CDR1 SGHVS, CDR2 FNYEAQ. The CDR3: CASSPAAGRVTYEQYF. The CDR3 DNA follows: TGTGCCAGCAGCCCCGCTGCGGGCAGGGTAACCTACGAGCAGTACTTC.

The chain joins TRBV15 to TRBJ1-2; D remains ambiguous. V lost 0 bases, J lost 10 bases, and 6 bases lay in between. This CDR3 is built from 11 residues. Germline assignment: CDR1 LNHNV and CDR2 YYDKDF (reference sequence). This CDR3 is CATSRDLHYTF. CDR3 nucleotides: TGTGCCACCAGCAGAGATTTGCACTACACCTTC.

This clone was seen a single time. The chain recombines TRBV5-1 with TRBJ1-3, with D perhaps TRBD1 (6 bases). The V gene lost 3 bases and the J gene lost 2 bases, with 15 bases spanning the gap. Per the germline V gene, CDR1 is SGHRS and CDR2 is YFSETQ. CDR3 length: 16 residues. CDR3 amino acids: CASSSAGGLPGNTIYF. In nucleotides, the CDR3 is TGCGCCAGCAGCTCGGCCGGGGGGCTCCCTGGAAACACCATATATTTT.

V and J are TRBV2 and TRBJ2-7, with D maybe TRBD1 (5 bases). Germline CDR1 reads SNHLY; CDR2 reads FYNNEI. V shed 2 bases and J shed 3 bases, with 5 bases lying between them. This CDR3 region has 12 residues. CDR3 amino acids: CASSEQGYEQYF. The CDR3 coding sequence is TGTGCCAGCAGTGAACAGGGCTACGAGCAGTACTTC.

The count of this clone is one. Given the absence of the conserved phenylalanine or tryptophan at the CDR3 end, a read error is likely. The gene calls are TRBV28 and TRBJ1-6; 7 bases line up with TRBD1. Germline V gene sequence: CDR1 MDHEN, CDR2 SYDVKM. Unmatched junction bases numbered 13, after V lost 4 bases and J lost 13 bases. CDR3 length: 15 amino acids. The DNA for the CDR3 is TGTGCCAGCAGTTCCCGGCACAGGGGAGTAGCTCCCCTCCACCTT. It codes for CASSSRHRGVAPLHL.

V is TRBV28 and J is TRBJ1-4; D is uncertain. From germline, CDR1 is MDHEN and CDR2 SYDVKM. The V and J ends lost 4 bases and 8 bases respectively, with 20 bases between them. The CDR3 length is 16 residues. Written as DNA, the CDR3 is TGTGCCAGCAGTTATACCCCACGGGGATCCGACGAAAAACTGTTTTTT. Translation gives CASSYTPRGSDEKLFF.

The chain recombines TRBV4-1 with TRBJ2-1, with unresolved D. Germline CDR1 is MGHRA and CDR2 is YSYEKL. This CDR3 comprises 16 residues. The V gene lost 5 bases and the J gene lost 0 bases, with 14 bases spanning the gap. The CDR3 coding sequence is TGCGCCAGCAGCTCCACAAGGGATAGCTCCTACAATGAGCAGTTCTTC. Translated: CASSSTRDSSYNEQFF.

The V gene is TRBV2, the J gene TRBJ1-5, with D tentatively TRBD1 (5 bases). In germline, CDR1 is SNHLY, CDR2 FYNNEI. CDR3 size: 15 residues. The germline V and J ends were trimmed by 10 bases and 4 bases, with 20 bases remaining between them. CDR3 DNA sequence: TGTGCCACTAAGACAGCCCCAGCGGGGAATCAGCCCCAGCATTTT. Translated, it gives CATKTAPAGNQPQHF.